This T cell receptor beta chain was observed in a study of T cells in localized non-small cell lung cancer. On this clone itself: Its antigen is still unknown.

The CDR3 consists of 17 residues. The J segment lost 4 bases and the V segment lost 5 bases, leaving 11 bases of the junction unmatched. The germline V gene encodes CDR1 ENHRY and CDR2 SYGVKD. The protocol was immunoSEQ multiplex PCR, while the TCRdb copy is restricted to in-frame clones and leaves out a portion. The table includes approximately 40,000 clones, about 86% detected once. General study points: In uninvolved adjacent lung, T cell clonality reached its highest value, exceeding tumor. Across samples, adjacent lung featured a median roughly 50 of the top 100 tumor clones.

The rearrangement links TRBV10-3 to TRBJ2-2; 9 nucleotides match TRBD2. The starting material was peripheral blood, obtained before any cancer treatment. This receptor was obtained from a man between 40 and 75 years old with stage I lung adenocarcinoma. The CDR3 coding sequence is TGTGCCATCAGTCCGAGTCTAGCGGGGAGCGGCACCGGGGAGCTGTTTTTT. Residues: CAISPSLAGSGTGELFF.